The clone carrying this T cell receptor beta chain was observed a handful of times. Its antigen is not identified. V lost 0 bases, J lost 3 bases, and 9 bases lay in between. CDR1 and CDR2 (germline): SGHRS, YFSETQ. The CDR3 is 14 amino acids. This record comes from a study of radiotherapy plus CTLA-4 blockade in lung cancer. Findings and caveats of the study: After treatment with radiotherapy plus ipilimumab, TCR clones that came from the tumor expanded in blood.

Measured with immunoSEQ multiplex PCR; TCRdb has only the in-frame clones, and not every one. The data show approximately 45,000 clones, almost 65% seen once. The TCR sequence derives from a human donor with non-small cell lung cancer who had a partial response to radiotherapy plus ipilimumab. Material: peripheral blood, obtained from a patient treated with radiotherapy plus ipilimumab. V is TRBV5-1 and J is TRBJ1-1; no definite D call. The CDR3 loop reads CASSLVGSDTEAFF. The CDR3 region has the DNA TGCGCCAGCAGCTTGGTTGGCAGCGACACTGAAGCTTTCTTT.